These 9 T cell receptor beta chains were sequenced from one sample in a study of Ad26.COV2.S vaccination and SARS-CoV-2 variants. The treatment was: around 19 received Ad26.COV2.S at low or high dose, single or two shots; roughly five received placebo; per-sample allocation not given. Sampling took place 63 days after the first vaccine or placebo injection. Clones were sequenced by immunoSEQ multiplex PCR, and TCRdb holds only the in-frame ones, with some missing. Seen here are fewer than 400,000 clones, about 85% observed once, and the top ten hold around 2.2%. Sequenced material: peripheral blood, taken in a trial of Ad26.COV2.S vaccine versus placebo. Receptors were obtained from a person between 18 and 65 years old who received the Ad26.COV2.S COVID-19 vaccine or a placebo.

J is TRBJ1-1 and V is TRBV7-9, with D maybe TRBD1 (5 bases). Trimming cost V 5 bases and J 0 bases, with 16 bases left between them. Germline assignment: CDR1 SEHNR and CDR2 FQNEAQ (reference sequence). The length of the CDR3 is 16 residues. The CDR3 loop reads CASSDWQRGMNTEAFF. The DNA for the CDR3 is TGTGCCAGCAGCGACTGGCAGAGGGGCATGAACACTGAAGCTTTCTTT.

The CDR3, as DNA: TGTGCCTGGAGTGTTTATGAAAGTATGGGGGGAAATCAGCCCCAGCATTTT. Its translation: CAWSVYESMGGNQPQHF. The chain employs TRBV30 and TRBJ1-5; D is perhaps TRBD1 (5 bases). V lost 0 bases to trimming and J lost 4 bases, with 19 bases between them. Germline V gives CDR1 GTSNPN, CDR2 SVGIG (reference sequence). The CDR3 has 17 residues.

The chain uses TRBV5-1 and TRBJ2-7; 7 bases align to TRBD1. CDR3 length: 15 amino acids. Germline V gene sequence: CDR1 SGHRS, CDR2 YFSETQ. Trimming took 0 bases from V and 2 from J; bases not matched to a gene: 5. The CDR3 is CASSLVGQDPYEQYF. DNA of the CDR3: TGCGCCAGCAGCTTGGTAGGACAGGACCCCTACGAGCAGTACTTC.

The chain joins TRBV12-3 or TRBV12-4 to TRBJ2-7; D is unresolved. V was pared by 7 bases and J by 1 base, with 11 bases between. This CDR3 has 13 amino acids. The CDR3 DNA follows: TGTGCCAGCACCCCGGACCTATCCTACGAGCAGTACTTC. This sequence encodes CASTPDLSYEQYF.

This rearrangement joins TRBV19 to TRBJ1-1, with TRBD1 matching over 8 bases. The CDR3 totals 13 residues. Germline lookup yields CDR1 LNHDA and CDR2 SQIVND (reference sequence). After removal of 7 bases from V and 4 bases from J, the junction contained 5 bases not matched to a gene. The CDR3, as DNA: TGTGCCAGTAATCAGGGGGCAGTCACTGAAGCTTTCTTT. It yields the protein CASNQGAVTEAFF. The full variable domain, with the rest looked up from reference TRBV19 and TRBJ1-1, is DGGITQSPKYLFRKEGQNVTLSCEQNLNHDAMYWYRQDPGQGLRLIYYSQIVNDFQKGDIAEGYSVSREKKESFPLTVTSAQKNPTAFYLCASNQGAVTEAFFGQGTRLTVV.

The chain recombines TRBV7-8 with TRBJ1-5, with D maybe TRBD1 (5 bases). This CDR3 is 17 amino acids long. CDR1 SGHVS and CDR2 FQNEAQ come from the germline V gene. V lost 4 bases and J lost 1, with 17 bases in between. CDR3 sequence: CASSSRTGADSNQPQHF. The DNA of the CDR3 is TGTGCCAGCAGCTCCCGAACCGGGGCAGACAGCAATCAGCCCCAGCATTTT.

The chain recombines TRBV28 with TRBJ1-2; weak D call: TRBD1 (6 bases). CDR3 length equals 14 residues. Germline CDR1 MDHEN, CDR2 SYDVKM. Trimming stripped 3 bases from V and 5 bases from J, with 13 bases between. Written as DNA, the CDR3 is TGTGCCAGCAGTTTCGCACAGGGTCGATATGGCTACACCTTC. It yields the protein CASSFAQGRYGYTF.

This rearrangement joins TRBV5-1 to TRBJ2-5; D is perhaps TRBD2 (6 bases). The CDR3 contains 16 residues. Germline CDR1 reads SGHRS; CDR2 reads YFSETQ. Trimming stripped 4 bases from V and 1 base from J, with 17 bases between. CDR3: CASSPGDSHSQETQYF. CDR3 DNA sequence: TGCGCCAGCAGCCCCGGGGACTCACACTCCCAAGAGACCCAGTACTTC.

DNA for the CDR3: TGTGCCAGCAGTGATGTGGGCGAGCAGTTCTTC. Translation: CASSDVGEQFF. V and J are TRBV2 and TRBJ2-1, with D unresolved. V was cut by 3 bases and J by 10 bases, with 7 bases left in between. The CDR3 is made up of 11 amino acids. Germline V lookup: CDR1 SNHLY, CDR2 FYNNEI.